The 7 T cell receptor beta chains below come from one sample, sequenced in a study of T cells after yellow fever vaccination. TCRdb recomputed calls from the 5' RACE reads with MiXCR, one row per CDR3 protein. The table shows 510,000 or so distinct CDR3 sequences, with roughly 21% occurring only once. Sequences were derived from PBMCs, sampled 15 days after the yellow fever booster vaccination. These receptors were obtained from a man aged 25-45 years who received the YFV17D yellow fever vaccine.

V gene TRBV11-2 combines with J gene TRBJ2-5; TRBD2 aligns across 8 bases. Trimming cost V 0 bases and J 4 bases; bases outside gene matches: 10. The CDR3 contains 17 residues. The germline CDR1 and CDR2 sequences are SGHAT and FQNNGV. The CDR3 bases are TGTGCCAGCAGCTTAGACCCTTGGGAAGCGGGAGTAGAGACCCAGTACTTC. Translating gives CASSLDPWEAGVETQYF.

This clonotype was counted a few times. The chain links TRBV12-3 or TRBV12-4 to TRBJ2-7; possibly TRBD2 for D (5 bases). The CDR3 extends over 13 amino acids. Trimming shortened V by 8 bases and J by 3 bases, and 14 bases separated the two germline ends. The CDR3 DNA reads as TGTGCCAGCGGCGGGCTCGGCTTCTACGAGCAGTACTTC. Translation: CASGGLGFYEQYF.

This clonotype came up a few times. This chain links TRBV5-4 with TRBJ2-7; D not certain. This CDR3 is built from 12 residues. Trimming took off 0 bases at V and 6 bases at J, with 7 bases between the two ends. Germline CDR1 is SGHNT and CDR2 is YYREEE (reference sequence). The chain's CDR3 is CASSLASAEQYF. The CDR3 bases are TGTGCCAGCAGCTTGGCCTCCGCCGAGCAGTACTTC. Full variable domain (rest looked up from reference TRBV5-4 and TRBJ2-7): ETGVTQSPTHLIKTRGQQVTLRCSSQSGHNTVSWYQQALGQGPQFIFQYYREEENGRGNFPPRFSGLQFPNYSSELNVNALELDDSALYLCASSLASAEQYFGPGTRLTVT.

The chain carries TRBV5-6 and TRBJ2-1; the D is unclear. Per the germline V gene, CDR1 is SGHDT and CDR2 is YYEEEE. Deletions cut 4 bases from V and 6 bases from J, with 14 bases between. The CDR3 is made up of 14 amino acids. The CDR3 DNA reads TGTGCCAGCAGCCAAGGAGTCAGAAGCAATGAGCAGTTCTTC. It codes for CASSQGVRSNEQFF. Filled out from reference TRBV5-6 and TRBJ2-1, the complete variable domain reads DAGVTQSPTHLIKTRGQQVTLRCSPKSGHDTVSWYQQALGQGPQFIFQYYEEEERQRGNFPDRFSGHQFPNYSSELNVNALLLGDSALYLCASSQGVRSNEQFFGPGTRLTVL.

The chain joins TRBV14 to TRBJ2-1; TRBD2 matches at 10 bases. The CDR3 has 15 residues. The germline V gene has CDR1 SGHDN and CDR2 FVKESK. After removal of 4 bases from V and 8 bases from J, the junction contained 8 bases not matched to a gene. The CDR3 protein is CASSLIAGGHDEQFF. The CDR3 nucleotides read TGTGCCAGCAGCCTTATAGCGGGGGGCCATGATGAGCAGTTCTTC.

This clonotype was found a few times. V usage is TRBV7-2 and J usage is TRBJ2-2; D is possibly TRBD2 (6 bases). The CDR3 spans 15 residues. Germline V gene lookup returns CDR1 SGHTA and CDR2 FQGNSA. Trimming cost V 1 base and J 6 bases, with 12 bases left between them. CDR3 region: CASSLVAAGAGELFF. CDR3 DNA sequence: TGTGCCAGCAGCTTAGTAGCGGCTGGGGCCGGGGAGCTGTTTTTT.

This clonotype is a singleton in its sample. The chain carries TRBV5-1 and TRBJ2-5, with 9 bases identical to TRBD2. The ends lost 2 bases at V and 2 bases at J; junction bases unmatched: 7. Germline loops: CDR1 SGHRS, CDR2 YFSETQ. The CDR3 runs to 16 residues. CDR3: CASSLGVSGGQETQYF. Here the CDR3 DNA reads TGCGCCAGCAGCTTAGGAGTTAGCGGGGGACAAGAGACCCAGTACTTC.